Included here is one T cell receptor beta chain sequence, with context. This record belongs to a study of technical replicates of blood from several donors. From germline, CDR1 is SGHAT and CDR2 FQDESV (reference sequence). The V end lost 2 bases, the J end lost 6 bases, and 16 bases lay between the germline ends. The CDR3 is made up of 15 amino acids. Method: immunoSEQ multiplex PCR; TCRdb's copy keeps in-frame clones and lacks some. The sample holds about 50,000 clones, more than 95% seen once. This sequence was found in a human donor in good health. The V gene is TRBV11-1, the J gene TRBJ1-1, with a tentative D call TRBD1 (6 bases). Sample: T cells isolated from PBMCs. CDR3 loop: CASSLPEQGPPEAFF. In nucleotides, the CDR3 is TGTGCCAGCAGCTTACCGGAACAGGGTCCGCCTGAAGCTTTCTTT.